The rows below give T cell receptor beta chains drawn from one sample of a study of T cells after yellow fever vaccination. Via MiXCR, TCRdb re-called the 5' RACE reads, giving one row per CDR3 protein. The sample contains over 200,000 distinct CDR3 sequences, roughly 6.2% of which appear only once. The specimen was CD4+ T cells sorted from PBMCs, collected on the day of the yellow fever booster vaccination. These receptors were collected from a man aged 25 to 45 who received the YFV17D yellow fever vaccine. Both conserved end residues are trimmed from each CDR3. D genes are given only for firm matches. The size field is filled for only some rows; it gives once, few, many or a size class.

clone_size j_call d_call v_call cdr3_aa
few TRBJ2-1 - TRBV20-1 SATRGGGSYNEQF
few TRBJ2-2 - TRBV10-3 AIGEGPGELF
many TRBJ2-3 - TRBV5-1 ASSGRDTQY
- TRBJ2-2 TRBD2 TRBV25-1 ASRRREGFHGELF
many TRBJ2-7 - TRBV5-1 ASSPDRYEQY
once TRBJ2-5 - TRBV29-1 SVATGEETQY
many TRBJ2-1 - TRBV28 ASIQSARLRYNEQF
few TRBJ1-4 - TRBV7-8 ASSSGATREKLF
- TRBJ2-4 TRBD1 TRBV4-3 ASSLQDRGHIQY
- TRBJ2-5 TRBD2 TRBV29-1 SVPGGGFAQY
few TRBJ1-1 - TRBV29-1 STGLGGNTEAF
few TRBJ2-7 - TRBV12-3/TRBV12-4 ASSLGGGGNYEQY
- TRBJ2-3 - TRBV7-9 TSSSPAEGSTDTQY
many TRBJ2-7 - TRBV5-6 ASSLQIYEQY
- TRBJ2-7 - TRBV12-3/TRBV12-4 ASSGGISYEQY
few TRBJ1-5 - TRBV6-5 ASSYSMHQPQH
few TRBJ2-2 TRBD2 TRBV10-3 AMSGLAERNTGELF
many TRBJ2-7 TRBD2 TRBV7-9 ASGAGTTAEQY
- TRBJ2-2 - TRBV6-1 ASSEQGSAGELF
few TRBJ2-1 - TRBV7-2 ASSLESLGANQQF
many TRBJ2-1 - TRBV21-1 ASSKEGAGGPDYNEQF
few TRBJ2-2 - TRBV7-2 AAPTSGANTGELF
- TRBJ2-2 - TRBV7-2 ASSLIGGPGNTGELF
many TRBJ1-4 - TRBV12-3/TRBV12-4 ASSFGEGGQKLF
few TRBJ1-5 - TRBV20-1 SARDTLSNQPQH
- TRBJ2-1 - TRBV6-5 ASSYSGASEQF
- TRBJ2-2 - TRBV25-1 ASSVDGGTGELF
- TRBJ2-3 TRBD1 TRBV9 ASSASGQGTQY
- TRBJ2-7 - TRBV15 ATSRDPQRQY
many TRBJ1-1 - TRBV21-1 AGPQRGLTAF
few TRBJ2-2 TRBD2 TRBV6-2/TRBV6-3 ATHPGGPLLAGELF
- TRBJ1-6 - TRBV6-2/TRBV6-3 ASRPRTRSPLH
- TRBJ2-3 - TRBV30 AWSRGLTDTQY
many TRBJ2-3 - TRBV19 ASSGTGLGTQY
few TRBJ2-1 TRBD2 TRBV28 ASTLAGTSSYNEQF
few TRBJ1-5 - TRBV20-1 SAEGRALNQPQH
- TRBJ2-1 - TRBV14 ASSQFYEQF
few TRBJ2-6 - TRBV6-1 ASTEGFSGANVLT
- TRBJ2-1 - TRBV4-2 ASSRGQGAGGGLSGEQF
many TRBJ2-2 TRBD1 TRBV5-5 ASSSPGQGAPGELF
many TRBJ2-3 TRBD2 TRBV19 ASRRRGGGDTQY
many TRBJ2-2 - TRBV15 ATSRVVGTGELF
many TRBJ2-7 - TRBV28 ASSLRAQGKGEQY